Listed below are T cell receptor beta chains from one sample, sequenced in a study of early T cells in non-severe SARS-CoV-2 infection. In TCRdb, the 5' RACE reads were re-called with MiXCR into one record per CDR3 protein. The sample includes some 110,000 distinct CDR3 sequences, 15% seen only once; the top ten take 21%. The sample was whole blood. The source is an adult who was a healthcare worker with PCR-confirmed SARS-CoV-2 infection or an uninfected control (not recorded which). The CDR3 runs from the conserved cysteine through the conserved F or W. Clone size, where shown, is once, few, many, or a class for clones that have expanded.

abundance	v_gene	j_gene	CDR3aa
few	TRBV7-2	TRBJ1-6	CASSSEASSPLHF
few	TRBV6-5	TRBJ2-1	CASSNTLAPTYNEQFF
many	TRBV30	TRBJ1-4	CASGGFGEKLFF
many	TRBV12-3/TRBV12-4	TRBJ2-1	CASSWREGEQFF
-	TRBV4-1	TRBJ2-3	CASSQDGYRGSTDTQYF
many	TRBV12-3/TRBV12-4	TRBJ1-4	CASSSRDAPVGEKLFF
-	TRBV20-1	TRBJ1-6	CSARPQVPGNSPLHF
many	TRBV6-4	TRBJ2-1	CASSPQGYNEQFF
-	TRBV29-1	TRBJ2-7	CSVDQGPTEQYF
many	TRBV7-9	TRBJ2-3	CASSRLSGPDTQYF
-	TRBV18	TRBJ1-5	CASSRTVFSNQPQHF
many	TRBV6-5	TRBJ1-2	CASSRGRTYGYTF
few	TRBV12-3/TRBV12-4	TRBJ2-5	CASSPRRGPETQYF
few	TRBV12-3/TRBV12-4	TRBJ1-2	CATSNSKANYGYTF
many	TRBV7-2	TRBJ2-5	CASSLGKTSGGWGETQYF